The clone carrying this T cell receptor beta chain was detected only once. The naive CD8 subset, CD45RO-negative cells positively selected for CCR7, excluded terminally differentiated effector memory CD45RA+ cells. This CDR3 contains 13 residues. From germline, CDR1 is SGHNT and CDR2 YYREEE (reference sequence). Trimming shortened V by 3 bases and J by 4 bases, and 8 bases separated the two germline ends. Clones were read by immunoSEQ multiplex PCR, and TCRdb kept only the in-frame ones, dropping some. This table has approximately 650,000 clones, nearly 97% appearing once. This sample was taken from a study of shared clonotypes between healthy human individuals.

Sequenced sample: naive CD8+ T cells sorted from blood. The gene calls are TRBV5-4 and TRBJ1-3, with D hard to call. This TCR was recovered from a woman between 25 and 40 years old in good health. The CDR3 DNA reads TGTGCCAGCAGCTCTGAGAGCGGAAACACCATATATTTT. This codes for CASSSESGNTIYF.